This TCR beta chain was sequenced for a study of blood T cell repertoires in COVID-19. This clone was found a few times. As handled by the study authors: Estimation of nucleated cell counts was performed using reference gene primer amplification. The table came from immunoSEQ multiplex PCR; TCRdb's copy has only in-frame clones and leaves some out. The V and J calls and clone size were taken over from that table, and D and trimming were inferred from the DNA. The table shows tens of thousands of clones, with 83% occurring only once. Germline-derived CDR1 and CDR2 are SQVTM and ANQGSEA. The CDR3 loop spans 14 amino acids. Trimming took 4 bases from V and 4 from J; bases not matched to a gene: 6.

This TCR derives from an elderly woman with acute or convalescent COVID-19. V and J are TRBV29-1 and TRBJ2-3; 9 nucleotides line up with TRBD2. The sequenced sample consisted of peripheral blood. The CDR3 bases are TGCAGCGTTGCAAGCGGGAGGCTGGCAGATACGCAGTATTTT. Translation gives CSVASGRLADTQYF.